One and the same sample provided the 19 T cell receptor beta chains below, sequenced in a study of blood T cell repertoires in COVID-19. Profiled with immunoSEQ multiplex PCR; TCRdb holds only in-frame clones, not every one. The top ten hold around 4% of the sample, which has 100,000 to 150,000 clones, around 81% seen once. Sequencing input: peripheral blood. These receptors originate from a woman between 45 and 60 years old with acute or convalescent COVID-19.

The chain has TRBV5-1 and TRBJ1-1; D possibly corresponds to TRBD1 (5 bases). V was trimmed by 4 bases and J by 3 bases, leaving 10 bases between them. CDR1 is SGHRS and CDR2 is YFSETQ in the germline V gene. This CDR3 is built from 13 residues. Written as DNA, the CDR3 is TGCGCCAGCAGCCCCAGCAGGGACACTGAAGCTTTCTTT. Its protein product is CASSPSRDTEAFF.

The chain carries TRBV7-9 and TRBJ2-7; 7 bases map to TRBD1. J was trimmed by 2 bases and V by 4 bases; bases with no gene match: 5. CDR1 is SEHNR, CDR2 FQNEAQ, per germline (reference sequence). This CDR3 spans 14 amino acids. Here the CDR3 DNA reads TGTGCCAGCAGCTCACAGGGGCTGACCTACGAGCAGTACTTC. Residues: CASSSQGLTYEQYF.

The J gene is TRBJ2-7, the V gene TRBV27; 10 bases fit TRBD1. Unmatched junction bases numbered 5, after V lost 7 bases and J lost 2 bases. This CDR3 is built from 14 residues. Germline V gene data show CDR1 as MNHEY and CDR2 as SMNVEV (reference sequence). Here the CDR3 DNA reads TGTGCCAGCAAGCGGACAGGGGGGGCCTACGAGCAGTACTTC. Its protein product is CASKRTGGAYEQYF.

The chain uses TRBV27 and TRBJ2-7, with D possibly TRBD2 on 6 matching bases. Per germline, CDR1 MNHEY and CDR2 SMNVEV (reference sequence). CDR3 size: 16 residues. The V end lost 7 bases, the J end lost 0 bases, and 19 bases lay between the germline ends. This chain's CDR3 is CASTPAGRRSSYEQYF. The CDR3 DNA reads as TGTGCCAGCACCCCCGCGGGACGCCGGAGCTCCTACGAGCAGTACTTC.

The rearrangement joins TRBV7-8 to TRBJ1-5, with 8 bases lining up with TRBD1. This CDR3 is 19 amino acids long. Trimming took 6 bases from V and 0 from J; bases not matched to a gene: 16. Germline loops: CDR1 SGHVS, CDR2 FQNEAQ. This CDR3 is CASRLNEGQARPSNQPQHF. CDR3 DNA: TGTGCCAGCAGACTGAACGAGGGACAGGCCCGACCTAGCAATCAGCCCCAGCATTTT.

The chain couples TRBV11-2 to TRBJ2-1, with TRBD2 identical over 8 bases. V lost 5 bases to trimming and J lost 7 bases; unmatched junction nucleotides: 10. In germline, CDR1 is SGHAT, CDR2 FQNNGV. CDR3 length: 15 amino acids. The CDR3 DNA reads as TGTGCCAGCAGCCCGAGCGTAGCGGGAACAAATGAGCAGTTCTTC. Translated, it gives CASSPSVAGTNEQFF.

The CDR3 DNA is TGTGCCAGCAGCCCCGGCGGACAGGGAAGATTAGGCTACACCTTC. It translates to CASSPGGQGRLGYTF. This chain uses TRBV7-2 with TRBJ1-2; TRBD1 matches 8 bases. V was pared by 5 bases and J by 8 bases, with 13 bases of the junction left unmatched. The CDR3 runs 15 residues. CDR1 is SGHTA and CDR2 is FQGNSA in the germline V gene.

V gene TRBV28 combines with J gene TRBJ2-3, with D perhaps TRBD2 (5 bases). Trimming removed 4 bases at V and 1 base at J, with 18 bases between. The CDR3 is made up of 17 amino acids. Germline V gene sequence: CDR1 MDHEN, CDR2 SYDVKM. The DNA for the CDR3 is TGTGCCAGCAGTTCCGACTTTGCGGAGGCTGGCACAGATACGCAGTATTTT. This codes for CASSSDFAEAGTDTQYF.

The chain is built from TRBV14 and TRBJ1-1; D ambiguous. This CDR3 is 13 amino acids long. V was shortened by 0 bases and J by 2 bases, with 4 bases between the two germline ends. Germline assignment: CDR1 SGHDN and CDR2 FVKESK. The chain's CDR3 is CASSQDSNTEAFF. In nucleotides, the CDR3 is TGTGCCAGCAGCCAAGATAGTAACACTGAAGCTTTCTTT.

V gene TRBV15 combines with J gene TRBJ1-1; D may be TRBD1 (5 bases). This CDR3 region has 16 residues. Germline V gene sequence: CDR1 LNHNV, CDR2 YYDKDF (reference sequence). Between the trimmed V and J ends, which lost 3 bases and 2 bases, there was a span of 16 bases. CDR3 protein: CATSRGPGRENTEAFF. CDR3 bases: TGTGCCACCAGCAGGGGCCCTGGCAGGGAAAACACTGAAGCTTTCTTT. The whole variable domain, filled in from reference TRBV15 and TRBJ1-1, reads DAMVIQNPRYQVTQFGKPVTLSCSQTLNHNVMYWYQQKSSQAPKLLFHYYDKDFNNEADTPDNFQSRRPNTSFCFLDIRSPGLGDTAMYLCATSRGPGRENTEAFFGQGTRLTVV.

This chain joins TRBV7-2 and TRBJ1-4, with D uncertain. The CDR3 totals 14 residues. Germline V gene sequence: CDR1 SGHTA, CDR2 FQGNSA. The ends were cut back, 3 bases at V and 8 bases at J, with 13 bases in the middle. The CDR3 coding sequence is TGTGCCAGCAGCTTCAAGAGAACGGGGGAAAAACTGTTTTTT. It encodes CASSFKRTGEKLFF.

V is TRBV28 and J is TRBJ2-7, with 7 bases fitting TRBD1. The V gene end was trimmed by 6 bases and the J gene end by 7 bases; junction bases not matched to a gene: 12. Germline loops: CDR1 MDHEN, CDR2 SYDVKM. CDR3 length: 14 amino acids. This CDR3 is CASSSHRGWGEQYF. CDR3 bases: TGTGCCAGCAGCTCTCACAGGGGTTGGGGTGAGCAGTACTTC.

The chain has TRBV15 and TRBJ2-1, with D possibly matching TRBD2 (5 bases). Per the germline V gene, CDR1 is LNHNV and CDR2 is YYDKDF (reference sequence). CDR3 length: 14 amino acids. The V gene lost 1 base and the J gene lost 5 bases, with 9 bases spanning the gap. The CDR3 DNA follows: TGTGCCACCAGCAGAGGGGAGCCAAACAATGAGCAGTTCTTC. This sequence encodes CATSRGEPNNEQFF.

The rearrangement links TRBV7-2 to TRBJ2-1; 11 bases line up with TRBD2. The trim removed 5 bases at V and 6 bases at J, leaving 6 bases unmatched. This CDR3 has 15 residues. Per germline, CDR1 SGHTA and CDR2 FQGNSA. The CDR3 DNA reads TGTGCCAGCAGCCTCGGACTAGCGGGCACCAATGAGCAGTTCTTC. The encoded protein is CASSLGLAGTNEQFF. Together with reference TRBV7-2 and TRBJ2-1, the CDR3 gives the full variable domain: GAGVSQSPSNKVTEKGKDVELRCDPISGHTALYWYRQSLGQGLEFLIYFQGNSAPDKSGLPSDRFSAERTGGSVSTLTIQRTQQEDSAVYLCASSLGLAGTNEQFFGPGTRLTVL.

The chain recombines TRBV4-1 with TRBJ2-4; 10 positions agree with TRBD1. CDR3 size: 14 residues. Looked up from germline, CDR1 is MGHRA and CDR2 is YSYEKL. J was trimmed by 6 bases and V by 3 bases; bases with no gene match: 2. Written as DNA, the CDR3 is TGCGCCAGCAGCCAGAGGACAGGGGGAAACATTCAGTACTTC. Translating it yields CASSQRTGGNIQYF.

This clone appeared many times. The chain carries TRBV30 and TRBJ2-1; D might be TRBD1 (5 bases). The germline CDR1 and CDR2 sequences are GTSNPN and SVGIG (reference sequence). The CDR3 contains 11 residues. V lost 5 bases and J 4 bases, leaving 6 bases between the germline ends. The CDR3 here is CAWDSYNEQFF. In DNA form, the CDR3 reads TGTGCCTGGGACAGTTACAATGAGCAGTTCTTC.

The rearrangement uses TRBV5-1 and TRBJ1-4, with D maybe TRBD1 (5 bases). Germline CDR1 reads SGHRS; CDR2 reads YFSETQ. The CDR3 is 14 amino acids. The V end was cut by 5 bases, the J end by 2 bases, with 10 bases between. The CDR3 is CASRPGNTNEKLFF. CDR3 nucleotides: TGCGCCAGCAGGCCAGGGAACACTAATGAAAAACTGTTTTTT. Full variable domain (missing parts from reference TRBV5-1 and TRBJ1-4): KAGVTQTPRYLIKTRGQQVTLSCSPISGHRSVSWYQQTPGQGLQFLFEYFSETQRNKGNFPGRFSGRQFSNSRSEMNVSTLELGDSALYLCASRPGNTNEKLFFGSGTQLSVL.

This clone was seen a single time. This chain uses TRBV6-2 or TRBV6-3 with TRBJ1-4; TRBD1 matches at 10 bases. Looked up from germline, CDR1 is MNHEY and CDR2 is SVGEGT. The junction had 2 bases not matched to a gene; V was cut back by 5 bases and J by 8 bases. The CDR3 sequence is 13 residues long. This CDR3 is CASSGQGGEKLFF. Here the CDR3 DNA reads TGTGCCAGCAGTGGACAGGGGGGAGAAAAACTGTTTTTT.

The rearrangement uses TRBV29-1 and TRBJ2-1; D might be TRBD1 (5 bases). CDR3 length: 12 amino acids. Trimming cost V 4 bases and J 3 bases, with 7 bases left between them. Germline lookup yields CDR1 SQVTM and CDR2 ANQGSEA. CDR3 in DNA: TGCAGCGTTGGGGGCTTCTACAATGAGCAGTTCTTC. Translation gives CSVGGFYNEQFF.